These 18 T cell receptor beta chains originate from one sample sequenced in a study of cytomegalovirus exposure and HLA in healthy donors listed by TCRdb under 2017. The library relied on the immunoSEQ multiplex PCR assay. For the multiplex PCR, a mixture combining 60 forward primers for TCR Vbeta segments and 13 reverse primers for TCR Jbeta segments was used. TCRdb holds this immuneACCESS table with in-frame rearrangements only. Some clones are missing; in checked studies, unresolved V genes explain under half, and the rest has no known cause. The sample has more than 80,000 clones on record, roughly 80% of them singletons. The ten most abundant clones make up around 1.2% of the sample. Specimen: PBMCs. The receptors shown here come from a girl between 2 and 10 years old in good health and CMV-seropositive.

The chain joins TRBV9 to TRBJ1-3; D uncertain. Germline CDR1 SGDLS, CDR2 YYNGEE. V lost 0 bases to trimming and J lost 0 bases, with 7 bases between them. The CDR3 consists of 15 residues. The CDR3 is CASSVEGDSGNTIYF. CDR3 coding DNA: TGTGCCAGCAGCGTAGAAGGAGACTCTGGAAACACCATATATTTT.

Notes on this clone: This sample also contains other DNA sequences that code for the same CDR3. This chain joins TRBV27 and TRBJ2-7; 7 bases align to TRBD2. Germline CDR1 is MNHEY and CDR2 is SMNVEV (reference sequence). CDR3 length: 14 residues. V was clipped by 3 bases and J by 1 base; unmatched bases: 3. The CDR3 reads CASSLSGASYEQYF. The DNA of the CDR3 is TGTGCCAGCAGTTTGAGCGGGGCATCCTACGAGCAGTACTTC.

This chain uses TRBV5-4 with TRBJ1-3; D unclear. Germline V gives CDR1 SGHNT, CDR2 YYREEE (reference sequence). Deletions cut 0 bases from V and 0 bases from J, with 10 bases between. This CDR3 has 16 amino acids. The CDR3 sequence is CASSLGVQSSGNTIYF. The CDR3, as DNA: TGTGCCAGCAGCTTGGGGGTACAGTCCTCTGGAAACACCATATATTTT.

CDR3 bases: TGTGCCAGCAGTGGGACTAGCGGGAGTTTGGGCGAGCAGTACTTC. It is translated as CASSGTSGSLGEQYF. The chain employs TRBV27 and TRBJ2-7, with 14 positions matching TRBD2. The CDR3 spans 15 residues. Germline lookup yields CDR1 MNHEY and CDR2 SMNVEV (reference sequence). The V segment lost 5 bases and the J segment 6 bases; nucleotides outside the gene matches: 6.

The chain couples TRBV6-5 to TRBJ2-7, with D tentatively TRBD1 (5 bases). Trimming took 6 bases from V and 2 from J, leaving 11 bases between them. This CDR3 region has 13 residues. Germline V gene sequence: CDR1 MNHEY, CDR2 SVGAGI. The CDR3 sequence: CASSERGPYEQYF. The CDR3 DNA reads TGTGCCAGCAGCGAAAGGGGTCCCTACGAGCAGTACTTC.

As for this clone: At one end the junction does not follow the germline gene, possibly because of a read error. The J gene is TRBJ2-1, the V gene TRBV27; D not resolved. CDR1 is MNHEY and CDR2 is SMNVEV in the germline V gene (reference sequence). This CDR3 comprises 11 residues. CDR3 in amino acids: CASSSYSEQFF. CDR3 DNA sequence: TGTGCCAGCAGTTCATACAGTGAGCAGTTCTTC.

The gene calls are TRBV4-1 and TRBJ2-7; 8 bases are shared with TRBD1. Losses at the gene ends were 3 bases for V and 3 bases for J; bases not matched to a gene: 7. Germline values: CDR1 MGHRA, CDR2 YSYEKL. This CDR3 region has 15 residues. In DNA, the CDR3 is TGCGCCAGCAGCCACAGGGACAGGTTGGACTACGAGCAGTACTTC. Translating it yields CASSHRDRLDYEQYF.

This rearrangement joins TRBV19 to TRBJ1-3; 8 bases fit TRBD1. This CDR3 is built from 15 residues. V shed 5 bases and J 4 bases; nucleotides not matched to a gene: 7. CDR1 and CDR2 (germline): LNHDA, SQIVND (reference sequence). CDR3 nucleotides: TGTGCCAGTAGTGCCACCGGACAGGGAGGAAACACCATATATTTT. Translated, it gives CASSATGQGGNTIYF.

The chain employs TRBV27 and TRBJ2-7, with D possibly being TRBD2 (6 bases). The CDR3 runs 15 residues. The V and J ends lost 3 bases and 0 bases respectively, with 12 bases between them. In germline, CDR1 is MNHEY, CDR2 SMNVEV (reference sequence). The CDR3 nucleotides read TGTGCCAGCAGTTTGGGTCCTAGCGCCTCCTACGAGCAGTACTTC. As protein: CASSLGPSASYEQYF.

This rearrangement joins TRBV5-1 to TRBJ2-5, with 8 bases identical to TRBD1. The J call may be incorrect, as the DNA end agrees better with TRBJ2-7. From germline, CDR1 is SGHRS and CDR2 YFSETQ. This CDR3 spans 14 amino acids. The CDR3 here is CASSGGQGVYEQYF. The CDR3 DNA reads TGCGCCAGCAGCGGCGGACAGGGCGTCTACGAGCAGTACTTC.

The chain couples TRBV4-2 to TRBJ2-1; 13 nucleotides align to TRBD2. V was pared by 4 bases and J by 8 bases, with 8 bases of the junction left unmatched. This CDR3 region has 16 residues. Looked up from germline, CDR1 is LGHNA and CDR2 is YNFKEQ. The CDR3 sequence is CASSPDPLAGGHEQFF. The CDR3 DNA follows: TGTGCCAGCAGCCCAGACCCACTAGCGGGAGGGCATGAGCAGTTCTTC.

The chain has TRBV6-5 and TRBJ2-1; 7 nucleotides match TRBD2. The CDR3 sequence is 15 residues long. Looked up from germline, CDR1 is MNHEY and CDR2 is SVGAGI. With V trimmed by 6 bases and J by 2 bases, 7 bases remained unmatched. DNA of the CDR3: TGTGCCAGCAGCTTTTGGGCGGGGGCCTACAATGAGCAGTTCTTC. Protein: CASSFWAGAYNEQFF.

In its sample, this clone was seen a few times. This sequence joins TRBV5-1 and TRBJ2-7; D is perhaps TRBD1 (6 bases). The CDR3 totals 14 residues. V was trimmed by 3 bases and J by 2 bases, leaving 12 bases between them. CDR1 SGHRS and CDR2 YFSETQ come from the germline V gene. For the CDR3, the DNA is TGCGCCAGCAGCTCGGACAGCATTCCCTACGAGCAGTACTTC. The encoded protein is CASSSDSIPYEQYF. Supplemented by reference TRBV5-1 and TRBJ2-7, the full variable domain reads KAGVTQTPRYLIKTRGQQVTLSCSPISGHRSVSWYQQTPGQGLQFLFEYFSETQRNKGNFPGRFSGRQFSNSRSEMNVSTLELGDSALYLCASSSDSIPYEQYFGPGTRLTVT.

In nucleotides, the CDR3 is TGTGCCAGCACCCGTGGGCCAGTGCTTTCCTACGAGCAGTACTTC. Its translation: CASTRGPVLSYEQYF. The chain carries TRBV9 and TRBJ2-7; D ambiguous. Germline CDR1 SGDLS, CDR2 YYNGEE. Trimming pared 6 bases from V and 1 base from J, leaving 17 bases between. The CDR3 extends over 15 amino acids.

The rearrangement links TRBV6-1 to TRBJ2-7, with D possibly TRBD2 on 6 matching bases. Looked up from germline, CDR1 is MNHNS and CDR2 is SASEGT. The CDR3 has 11 amino acids. Trimming removed 7 bases at V and 11 bases at J, with 15 bases between. CDR3 in amino acids: CASTQGREEYF. For the CDR3, the DNA is TGTGCCAGCACCCAAGGCAGGGAGGAGTACTTC.

This chain joins TRBV4-1 and TRBJ2-7; D is undetermined. Trimming shortened V by 4 bases and J by 0 bases, and 16 bases separated the two germline ends. The germline V gene has CDR1 MGHRA and CDR2 YSYEKL. The CDR3 has 16 residues. The CDR3, as DNA: TGCGCCAGCAGCCCGAAATTGGGCTCGGCCTCCTACGAGCAGTACTTC. Its translation: CASSPKLGSASYEQYF.

This sequence joins TRBV9 and TRBJ1-2; D unclear. V was pared by 5 bases and J by 6 bases, with 14 bases between. Looked up from germline, CDR1 is SGDLS and CDR2 is YYNGEE. The CDR3 consists of 13 residues. For the CDR3, the DNA is TGTGCCAGCAGTCCCGGAGAACGGCATGGCTACACCTTC. Translating gives CASSPGERHGYTF.

The rearrangement joins TRBV5-6 to TRBJ2-3; 7 bases map to TRBD2. After removal of 4 bases from V and 4 bases from J, the junction contained 9 bases not matched to a gene. The CDR3 is 15 amino acids. Germline CDR1 and CDR2: SGHDT and YYEEEE. CDR3 sequence (DNA): TGTGCCAGCAGCGCATCGGATCTAGCGGCAGATACGCAGTATTTT. This translates into CASSASDLAADTQYF. Supplemented by reference TRBV5-6 and TRBJ2-3, the full variable domain reads DAGVTQSPTHLIKTRGQQVTLRCSPKSGHDTVSWYQQALGQGPQFIFQYYEEEERQRGNFPDRFSGHQFPNYSSELNVNALLLGDSALYLCASSASDLAADTQYFGPGTRLTVL.